A selection of T cell receptor beta chains follows, all from one sample in a study of patients and donors after allogeneic stem cell transplantation. TCRdb ran MiXCR on the RT-PCR reads and lists one entry per CDR3 protein. Of approximately 200,000 distinct CDR3 sequences in the sample, about 40% were seen once. Sample: blood, either unsorted or a sorted T cell fraction (not recorded which). The receptors shown here come from a human donor who was either an allogeneic HSCT recipient or a stem cell or donor lymphocyte infusion donor (not recorded which). It is not recorded whose cells these are; they may come from a transplant donor. The CDR3 runs from the conserved cysteine through the conserved F or W. A D gene is named only where the DNA matches it firmly. Some rows have no size entry. The others give once, few or many, or a class for an expanded clone.

clone size	J gene	V gene	D gene	CDR3 DNA	CDR3 protein
-	TRBJ2-2	TRBV12-3/TRBV12-4	-	TGTGCCAGCAGTTTGTCCCGTTCCGGGGAGCTGTTTTTT	CASSLSRSGELFF
few	TRBJ2-1	TRBV12-3/TRBV12-4	TRBD2	TGTGCCAGCACCCCAGAGACTAGCGGGCCTCACAATGAGCAGTTCTTC	CASTPETSGPHNEQFF
-	TRBJ2-7	TRBV28	-	TGTGCCAGCAGTCTAGCGACAGGCCCTACCTTACGAGAGCAGTACTTC	CASSLATGPTLREQYF
-	TRBJ1-1	TRBV12-3/TRBV12-4	-	TGTGCCAGCAGTTTAGCCCCGGGACTGCTGGAGACTGAAGCTTTCTTT	CASSLAPGLLETEAFF
-	TRBJ2-3	TRBV4-2	-	TGTGCCAGCAGCCAAGAAGCAGGAGATACGCAGTATTTT	CASSQEAGDTQYF
-	TRBJ1-3	TRBV4-2	-	TGTGCCAGCAGCCAAGCGGACAGCTCTGGAAACACCATATATTTT	CASSQADSSGNTIYF
-	TRBJ2-1	TRBV2	TRBD2	TGTGCCAGCAACGTCCGGGACTACTACAATGAGCAGTTCTTC	CASNVRDYYNEQFF
-	TRBJ2-1	TRBV9	TRBD1	TGTGCCAGCAGCGCTGAGACAGGGACCAATGAGCAGTTCTTC	CASSAETGTNEQFF
-	TRBJ1-1	TRBV10-3	TRBD1	TGTGCCATCAGTGATACGGGACAGCTTGAAGCTTTCTTT	CAISDTGQLEAFF
-	TRBJ2-7	TRBV15	-	TGTGCCACCAGCAGAGATGCCTACGAGCAGTACTTC	CATSRDAYEQYF
few	TRBJ2-3	TRBV7-3	-	TGTGCCAGCAGCGGGGGACTTACCACAGATACGCAGTATTTT	CASSGGLTTDTQYF
-	TRBJ1-2	TRBV18	-	TGTGCCAGCTCACCGGATTATGAGGACTATGGCTACACCTTC	CASSPDYEDYGYTF
few	TRBJ2-3	TRBV21-1	-	TGTGCCAGCTCCCCCCCGCGGAGGGGGCGGATAGATACGCAGTATTTT	CASSPPRRGRIDTQYF
few	TRBJ1-4	TRBV9	-	TGTGCCAGCAGCGTGGACGAGGGCTTTAATGAAAAACTGTTTTTT	CASSVDEGFNEKLFF
-	TRBJ1-3	TRBV9	-	TGTGCCAGCAGCGTAGGGTTGGACACCATATATTTT	CASSVGLDTIYF
-	TRBJ2-7	TRBV5-1	-	TGCGCCAGTGCCTCGGCCAGTGGCACCTACGAGCAGTACTTC	CASASASGTYEQYF
-	TRBJ2-7	TRBV28	-	TGTGCCAGCAGGGTCAAATACGAGCAGTACTTC	CASRVKYEQYF
few	TRBJ1-5	TRBV6-2/TRBV6-3	-	TGTGCCAGCAGTCAAGGGCAAGGGGCGGGGATGCAGCCCCAGCATTTT	CASSQGQGAGMQPQHF
-	TRBJ2-7	TRBV3-1	TRBD2	TGTGCCAGCAGCCAAGGGACTAGCGGGTGGAACGTGAAGTTCTACGAGCAGTACTTC	CASSQGTSGWNVKFYEQYF
-	TRBJ1-4	TRBV7-2	-	TGTGCCAGCAGCACGACGGTGACAACTAATGAAAAACTGTTTTTT	CASSTTVTTNEKLFF
-	TRBJ1-2	TRBV20-1	-	TGCAGTGCTCCCCACTGGACCGAGTTCGGCTACACCTTC	CSAPHWTEFGYTF
few	TRBJ1-6	TRBV7-2	-	TGTGCCAGCAGCCCGAGCCAGGTCGAGGGGTCACCCCTCCACTTT	CASSPSQVEGSPLHF
-	TRBJ1-4	TRBV5-1	TRBD1	TGCGCCAGCAGCTTGCACGGGACAGGGGGCCGAGGTGAAAAACTGTTTTTT	CASSLHGTGGRGEKLFF
-	TRBJ2-1	TRBV9	-	TGTGCCAGCAGCGCCGGAATCCCGGGAAATGAGCAGTTCTTC	CASSAGIPGNEQFF
few	TRBJ2-3	TRBV9	-	TGTGCCAGCAGCCTCATAGGTGGGGGTAGTTCGGACACAGATACGCAGTATTTT	CASSLIGGGSSDTDTQYF
-	TRBJ1-3	TRBV20-1	-	TGCAGTGCTTCTCGACAGACTGGAGCCGGAAACACCATATATTTT	CSASRQTGAGNTIYF
-	TRBJ1-5	TRBV12-3/TRBV12-4	-	TGTGCCAGCAGTCTTAATACAGGGAGGGGGGCTCAGCCCCAGCATTTT	CASSLNTGRGAQPQHF